This T cell receptor beta chain was identified in a study of shared clonotypes between healthy human individuals (dated by TCRdb to about 2020). Regarding the study in general: The cohort comprised a couple of women and a few men aged 18 to 49 years. For each donor, CD4 naive and CD4 memory were each given three plates, CD8 naive was given two plates, and CD8 memory was given one plate. To estimate repertoire size and how much clonotypes are shared between individuals, the study performed deep sequencing of blood TCR repertoires from five healthy adults. To increase sequencing depth and limit assay-specific biases, different laboratories used diverse techniques to prepare libraries and sequence TCR repertoires. Each donor's leukapheresis produced roughly between roughly 0.94 and 9.5 billion PBMCs. The paper's findings and limits, for the study overall: Based on pairwise subsampling, the degree of clonotype sharing among donors was expected to be affected by sequencing depth. About 4.5% of naive CD4, 3.5% of naive CD8, roughly 2.5% of memory CD4, and about 0.4% of memory CD8 clonotypes were shared across a few donors. The genetic and exposure-history diversity represented was limited by the small number of donors. Clonotypes shared by all four sorted-subset donors showed higher generation probabilities than non-shared clonotypes. Sampling was restricted to blood, and TCR repertoires in tissue are likely to differ from TCR repertoires in blood. Incomplete sequencing was indicated by rarefaction of sorted-subset datasets, despite the large sequencing depth. Larger estimated clonotype richness was generally found for naive subsets than for memory subsets.

The donors were healthy, HIV-negative adults who had no recently reported acute infections or vaccinations. Only Caucasian adults living in Nashville, Tennessee, USA were represented among the donors. CD4+ T cells were enriched through magnetic negative selection, after which naive cells were positively selected on CD45RA and the remaining negative fraction served as the memory subset. After blood collection by leukapheresis, PBMCs were isolated using Ficoll-Histopaque density gradient centrifugation and then cryopreserved in the vapor phase of liquid nitrogen. Purity and quantity of every magnetically sorted T cell population were checked by analytical flow cytometry. Each sorted fraction had its genomic DNA isolated and then quantified by UV absorbance on a Nanodrop 2000c. V drops 1 base and J drops 1 base, leaving 17 bases in between. Spanning cysteine to phenylalanine, the CDR3 consists of 17 amino acids. The DNA shown is the 51-base CDR3, in frame from base 1. CDR1 and CDR2 are read off the germline V gene as MNHNS and SASEGT.

Points on this clone: Its antigen is not yet known. Qualities for individual bases were not recorded, and no much larger clone is one base off.

Using the deep immunoSEQ assay, multiplex PCR amplified TCR CDR3 regions from genomic DNA. Extracted genomic DNA from each cell subset was spread evenly across all wells of several immunoSEQ 96-well plates, with each plate serving as a replicate. Each replicate PCR for sorted subsets received around 200 ng genomic DNA, equal to about 30,000 T cell genomes. Purified libraries were quantified with a Qubit 3.0 fluorometer, sized on a Bioanalyzer 2100, and re-quantified with the KAPA Library Quantification kit. A separate single-read 150-cycle Illumina NextSeq 550 flow cell was used to sequence each immunoSEQ 96-well plate. Regarding the original processing steps: Because the immunoSEQ output held only junctional sequences and lacked quality scores, the filtering could not match the filtering applied to full-length reads. To assign V/J genes and CDR3, sequences were annotated using PyIR, a Python wrapper for IgBLAST v1.9, with IMGT germline references. Reads were removed for weak V/J assignments (E-value above 1e-6), missing CDR3, stop codons, out-of-frame junctions, or ambiguous translated residues. V3J clonotypes were defined as sequences sharing the same inferred V gene, J gene, and CDR3 amino acid sequence. Percentage overlap between repertoires was computed as shared unique clonotypes divided by the size of the smaller repertoire. Three approaches were used to assess repertoire richness: RTK rarefaction, the Chao1 estimator, and Recon v2.1 estimates of unobserved clonotypes. Generation probabilities for all TCRbeta clonotypes obtained by the gDNA method from a handful of donors were computed using OLGA. TCRdb obtained this table from immuneACCESS and retained in-frame rearrangements with V and J assigned. These tables miss some clones; where compared with another copy, unresolved V genes account for less than half of the shortfall, and the remainder is unexplained. The V and J calls and clone size come from that table; D and trimming were worked out from the DNA. Across this sample there are over 1.4 million clones, with 96% seen only once. The ten largest clones represent roughly 1.2% of the sample.

The chain uses TRBV6-1 and TRBJ2-7; the D segment could be TRBD1, given 6 matching bases. The receptor comes from a man aged 25-40 years in good health. The sample was naive CD4+ T cells sorted from blood. Explained via the paper, the cell subset or site label denotes: CD45RA+ positively selected. The CDR3 protein sequence reads: CASSEGVWGLPSYEQYF. The nucleotide sequence is TGTGCCAGCAGTGAAGGGGTATGGGGGCTACCATCCTACGAGCAGTACTTC.